This paragraph covers one TCR beta chain sequence. These data belong to a study of blood T cell repertoires in COVID-19. Seattle patient enrollment occurred during active infection, with longitudinal follow-up thereafter. As processed by the authors: Reference gene primer amplification yielded estimated nucleated cell counts. Only in-frame clones appear in the TCRdb table, and some are missing; sequencing was by immunoSEQ multiplex PCR. The DNA gave D and trimming, while V, J and clone size come from that table. The sample includes about 170,000 clones, 84% of them seen just once. Germline V gene data show CDR1 as ENHRY and CDR2 as SYGVKD. CDR3 length: 15 residues. V lost 5 bases, J lost 3 bases, and 7 bases stayed unmatched.

Sequenced sample: peripheral blood. The chain has TRBV10-3 and TRBJ1-2; the match to TRBD1 covers 9 bases. The TCR sequence derives from a woman older than 75 with COVID-19, enrolled during active disease. The CDR3 region has the DNA TGTGCCATCAGTTTACAGGGGGCGCGGTACTATGGCTACACCTTC. Its protein product is CAISLQGARYYGYTF.